This TCR beta chain stems from a study of cytomegalovirus exposure and HLA in healthy donors. Study-wide context: As released early, the data held some 85 million unique TCRs from HLA-typed donors.

Germline CDR1 reads SGHDT; CDR2 reads YYEEEE. Trimming cost V 4 bases and J 8 bases; bases outside gene matches: 12. This CDR3 region has 16 residues. It was healthy bone marrow donors who served as donors. With regard to this clone: Its antigen remains unknown.

Primers included in the PCR were 60 Vbeta and 13 Jbeta primers. The repertoire was sequenced with immunoSEQ multiplex PCR; TCRdb's copy has only in-frame clones and lacks some. The table shows about 90,000 clones, with less than 65% occurring only once. Overall study results and limits: Most TCRs appeared rarely, but some public TCRs recurred in many donors. CMV serostatus was the only immune exposure information that was available.

V gene TRBV5-6 combines with J gene TRBJ1-2; 12 bases line up with TRBD1. Sequencing used PBMCs. The source of this sequence is a woman aged 25-40 years in good health and CMV-seropositive. The DNA of the CDR3 is TGTGCCAGCAGCGACAGCCTGGGACAGGGGGCCTGGGGCTACACCTTC. Amino acids: CASSDSLGQGAWGYTF.